The 4 T cell receptor beta chains given below trace back to one sample, sequenced in a study of identical twins. TCRdb analysed the 5' RACE reads with MiXCR anew, one entry per CDR3 protein. The sample carries about 240,000 distinct CDR3 sequences, 7.5% recorded once. The same data also went into a second study, on yellow fever vaccine responses in identical twins.

Sequences were obtained from CD8+ T cells sorted from blood. These receptors all stem from a woman under 30 in good health.

This clonotype was counted ten times or more. V and J are TRBV7-9 and TRBJ2-7; unclear D gene. Trimming removed 6 bases at V and 3 bases at J, with 15 bases between. The CDR3 totals 14 residues. Germline V gives CDR1 SEHNR, CDR2 FQNEAQ (reference sequence). CDR3 nucleotides: TGTGCCAGCAGTTCTCTTGTCGGATTCTACGAGCAGTACTTC. Amino acids: CASSSLVGFYEQYF.

This clonotype was recorded a few times. The V call is TRBV7-2, the J call TRBJ2-7; 14 positions agree with TRBD2. The CDR3 is 16 residues long. Germline CDR1 reads SGHTA; CDR2 reads FQGNSA. V lost 1 base, J lost 5 bases, and 4 bases stayed unmatched. The CDR3 DNA is TGTGCCAGCAGCTTAGGGACTAGCGGGGGGTATGACGAGCAGTACGTC. It encodes CASSLGTSGGYDEQYV.

This chain uses TRBV7-8 with TRBJ2-5, with D maybe TRBD1 (6 bases). The CDR3 has 15 residues. Trimming stripped 3 bases from V and 1 base from J, with 12 bases between. In germline, CDR1 is SGHVS, CDR2 FQNEAQ. In DNA form, the CDR3 reads TGTGCCAGCAGCTTTGCTGGGGGCCTCCAAGAGACCCAGTACTTC. Translation gives CASSFAGGLQETQYF.

The chain combines TRBV27 with TRBJ2-7; D remains unclear. V was shortened by 5 bases and J by 2 bases, with 13 bases between the two germline ends. Germline loops: CDR1 MNHEY, CDR2 SMNVEV (reference sequence). The CDR3 extends over 14 amino acids. The CDR3 protein is CASSPTDGTYEQYF. Here the CDR3 DNA reads TGTGCCAGCAGTCCGACGGACGGCACCTACGAGCAGTACTTC.